A selection of T cell receptor beta chains follows, all from one sample in a study of graft-versus-host responses after intestinal transplantation. Only in-frame clones appear in the TCRdb table, and some are missing; sequencing was by immunoSEQ multiplex PCR. The table lists some 31,000 clones, just under 95% of them singletons. This specimen was PBMCs, taken approximately 69 days after intestinal transplant. The receptors shown here come from a human patient who received an intestinal transplant, so some T cells may come from the graft donor. CDR3s include the opening cysteine and the closing phenylalanine or tryptophan. A D gene is named only where the DNA matches it firmly. For some rows the clone size is stated as once, few or many, or as a class when expanded; others skip it.

d_gene	v_gene	j_gene	abundance	CDR3aa	CDR3nt
NA	TRBV28	TRBJ2-1	NA	CASSPPFFDNEQFF	TGTGCCAGTAGTCCCCCGTTCTTTGACAATGAGCAGTTCTTC
TRBD1	TRBV6-5	TRBJ2-7	once	CASSYGTGAYEQYF	TGTGCCAGCAGTTACGGGACAGGGGCCTACGAGCAGTACTTC
NA	TRBV11-2	TRBJ2-1	once	CASSFSAPGTRQFF	TGTGCCAGCAGCTTCTCTGCCCCCGGGACCCGCCAGTTCTTC
NA	TRBV5-6	TRBJ2-7	NA	CASSRELYEQYF	TGTGCCAGCAGCCGGGAACTCTACGAGCAGTACTTC
NA	TRBV13	TRBJ2-1	NA	CASSLGRTGFNEQFF	TGTGCCAGCAGCTTAGGCCGAACAGGGTTCAATGAGCAGTTCTTC
NA	TRBV11-2	TRBJ1-2	NA	CASSPGSNYGYTF	TGTGCCAGCAGCCCGGGTAGTAACTATGGCTACACCTTC
TRBD1	TRBV9	TRBJ1-5	NA	CASSVGQGFNQPQHF	TGTGCCAGCAGCGTAGGACAGGGGTTCAATCAGCCCCAGCATTTT
TRBD2	TRBV4-1	TRBJ2-7	NA	CASSLRAGDLEQYF	TGCGCCAGCAGCCTTAGAGCGGGGGACCTCGAGCAGTACTTC
NA	TRBV6-1	TRBJ2-7	few	CASSEIPGVRSYEQYF	TGTGCCAGCAGTGAAATACCGGGGGTGCGGTCCTACGAGCAGTACTTC
NA	TRBV4-3	TRBJ2-7	once	CASSHSGAAYEQYF	TGCGCCAGCAGCCATTCCGGGGCCGCCTACGAGCAGTACTTC
NA	TRBV27	TRBJ1-1	NA	CASSLVGSTEAFF	TGTGCCAGCAGTTTAGTCGGGAGCACTGAAGCTTTCTTT
TRBD1	TRBV27	TRBJ1-6	NA	CASSPIQGQGSPLHF	TGTGCCAGCAGTCCGATACAGGGGCAGGGTTCACCCCTCCACTTT
NA	TRBV14	TRBJ1-2	NA	CASSQDLAGYYGYTF	TGTGCCAGCAGCCAAGATCTCGCCGGTTACTATGGCTACACCTTC
NA	TRBV5-1	TRBJ2-7	once	CASSLARGHEQYF	TGCGCCAGCAGCTTGGCTCGGGGCCACGAGCAGTACTTC
NA	TRBV5-4	TRBJ1-1	NA	CASNGQNTEAFF	TGTGCCAGCAACGGACAGAACACTGAAGCTTTCTTT
NA	TRBV7-9	TRBJ1-2	once	CASSLPAQGDYGYTF	TGTGCCAGCAGCTTACCGGCCCAAGGGGACTATGGCTACACCTTC
NA	TRBV2	TRBJ2-7	NA	CASSAEREASYEQYF	TGTGCCAGCAGCGCGGAGAGGGAGGCCTCCTACGAGCAGTACTTC
TRBD2	TRBV5-6	TRBJ2-7	NA	CASSGTSGSLLSSYEQYF	TGTGCCAGCAGCGGGACTAGCGGGAGCCTTTTATCCTCCTACGAGCAGTACTTC
NA	TRBV5-5	TRBJ1-4	NA	CASSLVGTPATNEKLFF	TGTGCCAGCAGCTTGGTCGGGACACCCGCAACTAATGAAAAACTGTTTTTT
TRBD2	TRBV28	TRBJ2-4	NA	CASSRLTSGSQYF	TGTGCCAGCAGTCGCCTCACTAGCGGGAGTCAGTACTTC
NA	TRBV28	TRBJ2-2	NA	CASTAPGTLVPGELFF	TGTGCCAGCACCGCACCCGGGACTCTCGTGCCCGGGGAGCTGTTTTTT
NA	TRBV6-4	TRBJ1-3	NA	CASSRTVLSGNTIYF	TGTGCCAGCAGTAGGACAGTGTTGTCTGGAAACACCATATATTTT
NA	TRBV7-3	TRBJ2-5	NA	CASSPGNQETQYF	TGTGCCAGCAGCCCAGGGAACCAAGAGACCCAGTACTTC
NA	TRBV19	TRBJ2-7	NA	CASSLGPPPYEQYF	TGTGCCAGTAGTCTTGGGCCGCCCCCTTACGAGCAGTACTTC
TRBD1	TRBV19	TRBJ2-1	NA	CASSQQGNEQFF	TGTGCCAGTAGCCAACAGGGGAATGAGCAGTTCTTC
NA	TRBV29-1	TRBJ2-2	NA	CSVGVATTGELFF	TGCAGCGTTGGAGTGGCCACCACCGGGGAGCTGTTTTTT
NA	TRBV6-5	TRBJ1-1	NA	CASSQGVLTEAFF	TGTGCCAGCAGTCAGGGCGTTCTCACTGAAGCTTTCTTT
TRBD1	TRBV28	TRBJ1-2	NA	CASSLAGTGMSYTF	TGTGCCAGCAGTTTAGCCGGGACAGGTATGAGCTACACCTTC
NA	TRBV7-9	TRBJ2-3	once	CASSLGSRGSKDTQYF	TGTGCCAGCAGCTTAGGTTCCCGGGGATCGAAGGATACGCAGTATTTT
NA	TRBV27	TRBJ1-2	NA	CASRYVFRGWGYGYTF	TGTGCCAGCAGATACGTTTTCAGGGGTTGGGGCTATGGCTACACCTTC
TRBD2	TRBV2	TRBJ2-1	NA	CASSGTSSYNEQFF	TGTGCCAGCAGCGGGACTAGCTCCTACAATGAGCAGTTCTTC
TRBD1	TRBV7-2	TRBJ1-6	NA	CASSLVSTGKSDSPLHF	TGTGCCAGCAGCTTAGTATCGACAGGGAAGTCGGATTCACCCCTCCACTTT
NA	TRBV6-1	TRBJ1-3	NA	CASSPEEATGNTIYF	TGTGCCAGCAGTCCAGAGGAGGCAACTGGAAACACCATATATTTT
NA	TRBV5-1	TRBJ2-1	NA	CASSLVGVGEVDNEQFF	TGCGCCAGCAGCTTGGTTGGCGTGGGGGAAGTTGACAATGAGCAGTTCTTC
NA	TRBV4-3	TRBJ1-6	NA	CASGGWDNSPLHF	TGCGCCAGTGGAGGGTGGGATAATTCACCCCTCCACTTT
NA	TRBV20-1	TRBJ1-1	NA	CSARVRGEAFF	TGCAGTGCTAGAGTCAGGGGTGAAGCTTTCTTT
NA	TRBV19	TRBJ1-2	once	CASNRQLHYYGYTF	TGTGCCAGTAACAGACAGTTGCATTACTATGGCTACACCTTC
NA	TRBV9	TRBJ2-6	NA	CASSVTGSSGANVLTF	TGTGCCAGCAGCGTAACAGGCAGCTCTGGGGCCAACGTCCTGACTTTC
TRBD2	TRBV5-1	TRBJ2-3	NA	CASSLVGTSVGDTQYF	TGCGCCAGCAGCTTGGTGGGGACTAGCGTCGGAGATACGCAGTATTTT
TRBD1	TRBV11-3	TRBJ2-7	once	CASSMTGGTYEQYF	TGTGCCAGCAGCATGACAGGGGGCACCTACGAGCAGTACTTC
NA	TRBV7-9	TRBJ1-1	once	CASSLDTVGPEAFF	TGTGCCAGCAGCTTAGATACGGTCGGCCCTGAAGCTTTCTTT
NA	TRBV19	TRBJ2-4	NA	CASSFDRKNIQYF	TGTGCCAGTAGTTTCGACAGAAAAAACATTCAGTACTTC
TRBD2	TRBV12-5	TRBJ2-2	NA	CASGLGPFLAGASNTGELFF	TGTGCTAGTGGTTTGGGCCCCTTTCTAGCGGGGGCGTCGAACACCGGGGAGCTGTTTTTT